Sequencing of this T cell receptor beta chain was carried out in a study of glioma-infiltrating T cells. Amplification of TCR alpha and beta CDR3 regions from RNA used iRepertoire nested multiplex PCR. For one-step reverse transcription and amplification, about 85-400 ng of tissue mRNA or PBMC total RNA was used. TCRdb ran MiXCR on the multiplex PCR reads and lists one entry per CDR3 protein. The sample consists of approximately 120,000 distinct CDR3 sequences, 25% to 30% of them appearing once. Findings and limits, study-wide: Non-neoplastic patients had below-expected tissue-blood divergence, while all gliomas exceeded expectation. Tissue and blood shared very few CDR3 sequences.

This clonotype was recorded many times. Its antigen is unknown. The sequenced sample was glioma tissue, nonneoplastic brain tissue, or PBMCs (not recorded which). The clonotype comes from a human donor with low-grade glioma or glioblastoma, undergoing nonglioma brain surgery, or in good health (not recorded which).

CDR3 sequence reads: CASKPGLAGSSYNEQFF. As DNA, the CDR3 is TGTGCCAGCAAACCGGGACTAGCGGGCAGCTCCTACAATGAGCAGTTCTTC. The chain combines TRBV6-1 with TRBJ2-1; 12 bases align to TRBD2. The V and J ends lost 7 bases and 0 bases, in that order; junction bases with no gene match: 7. The V gene's germline CDR1 is MNHNS and CDR2 SASEGT. CDR3 size: 17 residues.